This T cell receptor beta chain originates from a study of spatial heterogeneity in lung cancer. About the research overall: In raw reads, more than 8.5 appearances on average were recorded for each unique TCR and UMI combination.

This CDR3 comprises 13 residues. J lost 7 bases, V lost 1 base, and 2 bases had no gene match. TCRdb independently ran MiXCR on the 5' RACE reads; one entry per CDR3 protein. The data contain 3,400 or so distinct CDR3 sequences, 15% of them seen just once; the ten biggest clones take up roughly 24%. This clonotype was observed at least ten times. Its antigen remains unidentified. As to time point: sample taken at primary tumor resection. Whole RNA, isolated from tumor, nontumor lung or frozen PBMC, was sequenced without prior sorting. Study findings and constraints: Expanded alpha and beta TCR counts within tumors tracked tumor mutation counts.

The source is a female donor with early-stage non-small cell lung cancer. This chain links TRBV12-3 or TRBV12-4 with TRBJ1-2, with TRBD1 matching over 8 bases. The sequences come from lung tumor tissue, collected at surgery. Written as DNA, the CDR3 is TGTGCCAGCAGTTTAGGACAGGGGCTTGGCTACACCTTC. Translated, it gives CASSLGQGLGYTF.